Below, 27 T cell receptor beta chains from the same sample are listed, as sequenced in a study of blood T cell repertoires in COVID-19. The protocol was immunoSEQ multiplex PCR, while the TCRdb copy is restricted to in-frame clones and leaves out a portion. This sample yields over 70,000 clones, of which around 90% are seen a single time; 6.5% to 8% belongs to the top ten. The sample comprised peripheral blood. The receptors were gathered from a man aged 18 to 35 with COVID-19, enrolled during active disease.

This clone occurred once. The chain has TRBV6-5 and TRBJ1-4, with D unclear. V was cut by 6 bases and J by 8 bases, with 10 bases left in between. Germline loops: CDR1 MNHEY, CDR2 SVGAGI. CDR3 length: 12 amino acids. As DNA, the CDR3 is TGTGCCAGCAGATCGTCCGTAGAAAAACTGTTTTTT. This gives the protein CASRSSVEKLFF.

The rearrangement links TRBV7-2 to TRBJ2-2; tentative D call: TRBD1 (6 bases). With 1 base removed from V and 5 bases from J, the gap between germline ends came to 8 bases. The CDR3 loop spans 14 amino acids. Looked up from germline, CDR1 is SGHTA and CDR2 is FQGNSA. The CDR3 nucleotides read TGTGCCAGCAGCTTAGGAACAGGGACCGGGGAGCTGTTTTTT. Protein product: CASSLGTGTGELFF.

The rearrangement uses TRBV11-3 and TRBJ2-3; 9 bases agree with TRBD1. V trimming: 1 base; J trimming: 4 bases; junction bases outside the gene matches: 6. Germline lookup yields CDR1 SGHNT and CDR2 YENEEA. The length of the CDR3 is 16 residues. Here the CDR3 DNA reads TGTGCCAGCAGCTTAGGGGACAGGGTTTTTCCAGATACGCAGTATTTT. Translating gives CASSLGDRVFPDTQYF.

The rearrangement joins TRBV6-2 or TRBV6-3 to TRBJ2-1; possibly TRBD2 for D (5 bases). V was shortened by 5 bases and J by 4 bases, with 15 bases between the two germline ends. This CDR3 has 15 residues. The germline V gene has CDR1 MNHEY and CDR2 SVGEGT. As DNA, the CDR3 is TGTGCCAGCAGTGCCCCGGGGATGTGGTACAATGAGCAGTTCTTC. Amino acid sequence: CASSAPGMWYNEQFF.

The chain links TRBV23-1 to TRBJ1-3; D unclear. TRBV23-1 is an ORF; its function is uncertain. V gave up 0 bases and J gave up 0 bases, with 9 bases separating them. CDR3 size: 16 residues. This CDR3 is CASSQSSMPSGNTIYF. CDR3 in DNA: TGCGCCAGCAGTCAATCGAGCATGCCCTCTGGAAACACCATATATTTT.

This chain links TRBV3-1 (or the pseudogene TRBV3-2) with TRBJ2-3; TRBD2 matches 9 bases. CDR3 length equals 18 residues. Trimming removed 4 bases from V and 7 bases from J; junction bases left unmatched: 18. The V gene's germline CDR1 is LGHDT and CDR2 YNNKEL (reference sequence). CDR3 amino acids: CASSPRPRREGRENTQYF. DNA of the CDR3: TGTGCCAGCAGCCCCCGCCCCCGGCGGGAGGGCCGGGAAAATACGCAGTATTTT.

V and J are TRBV30 and TRBJ1-2, with a weak D call TRBD1 (6 bases). Germline V gives CDR1 GTSNPN, CDR2 SVGIG (reference sequence). The CDR3 sequence is 13 residues long. The V gene lost 7 bases and the J gene lost 6 bases, with 18 bases spanning the gap. CDR3 nucleotide sequence: TGTGCCTTAGCGGGACAACTGGTACATGGCTACACCTTC. Translated: CALAGQLVHGYTF.

The V gene is TRBV15, the J gene TRBJ2-1, with D tentatively TRBD1 (6 bases). V was cut by 4 bases and J by 5 bases, with 15 bases left in between. The length of the CDR3 is 15 residues. The germline V gene encodes CDR1 LNHNV and CDR2 YYDKDF (reference sequence). Here the CDR3 DNA reads TGTGCCACCAGCATTACTGGGGGCAGGGACAATGAGCAGTTCTTC. It codes for CATSITGGRDNEQFF.

V and J are TRBV6-5 and TRBJ2-7; 8 bases are shared with TRBD2. Germline loops: CDR1 MNHEY, CDR2 SVGAGI. The CDR3 has 15 amino acids. J was trimmed by 7 bases and V by 2 bases; bases with no gene match: 10. CDR3: CASSYQGTRWGEQYF. The CDR3 bases are TGTGCCAGCAGTTACCAAGGGACTAGATGGGGTGAGCAGTACTTC.

The chain is built from TRBV20-1 and TRBJ2-3; TRBD2 matches at 8 bases. CDR1 is DFQATT and CDR2 is SNEGSKA in the germline V gene (reference sequence). The CDR3 sequence is 15 residues long. The junction had 9 bases not matched to a gene; V was cut back by 3 bases and J by 4 bases. This CDR3 is CSASVSGSEADTQYF. In DNA form, the CDR3 reads TGCAGTGCTAGTGTCAGCGGGAGTGAGGCAGATACGCAGTATTTT.

The chain joins TRBV5-6 to TRBJ1-1; D is ambiguous. Per the germline V gene, CDR1 is SGHDT and CDR2 is YYEEEE. This CDR3 is 14 amino acids long. Trimming took 3 bases from V and 1 from J, leaving 10 bases between them. The CDR3 loop is CASSSGMGNTEAFF. CDR3 nucleotides: TGTGCCAGCAGCTCAGGTATGGGGAACACTGAAGCTTTCTTT.

The genes are TRBV18 and TRBJ2-5, with D tentatively TRBD1 (5 bases). The V gene's germline CDR1 is KGHSH and CDR2 LQKENI. V was trimmed by 8 bases and J by 4 bases, leaving 14 bases between them. This CDR3 contains 13 residues. The CDR3 sequence is CASLQGLGETQYF. The CDR3 DNA follows: TGTGCCAGCCTTCAGGGTCTGGGAGAGACCCAGTACTTC. Looking up the rest from reference TRBV18 and TRBJ2-5 gives the full variable domain: NAGVMQNPRHLVRRRGQEARLRCSPMKGHSHVYWYRQLPEEGLKFMVYLQKENIIDESGMPKERFSAEFPKEGPSILRIQQVVRGDSAAYFCASLQGLGETQYFGPGTRLLVL.

This chain connects TRBV5-1 to TRBJ2-3; TRBD2 aligns across 8 bases. CDR3 size: 14 residues. Germline values: CDR1 SGHRS, CDR2 YFSETQ. The CDR3 loop is CASRLAGGSDTQYF. CDR3 DNA: TGCGCATCCAGACTGGCGGGAGGTTCAGATACGCAGTATTTT.

Regarding this clone: The junction shows a germline mismatch at one end, possibly a read error. V and J are TRBV18 and TRBJ1-1; 8 bases line up with TRBD1. The germline V gene encodes CDR1 KGHSH and CDR2 LQKENI. The CDR3 extends over 13 amino acids. CDR3 sequence (DNA): TGTGCCAGCTCACCCGGACAGGGAACTGCAGCTTTCTTT. It specifies CASSPGQGTAAFF.

The gene calls are TRBV10-2 and TRBJ2-1; 8 bases fit TRBD2. The CDR3 loop spans 18 amino acids. Germline CDR1 is WSHSY and CDR2 is SAAADI. V was clipped by 2 bases and J by 8 bases; unmatched bases: 17. The CDR3 region has the DNA TGCGCCAGCAGTGAGGGCGGGAGGTCGGCCGGGATTATGGATGAGCAGTTCTTC. It codes for CASSEGGRSAGIMDEQFF.

This sequence joins TRBV11-3 and TRBJ2-1, with 10 bases identical to TRBD2. This CDR3 is built from 17 residues. V gave up 0 bases and J gave up 8 bases; unmatched junction bases: 10. CDR1 and CDR2 from the germline V gene are SGHNT and YENEEA. The DNA for the CDR3 is TGTGCCAGCAGCTTAGAGGGGGCTAGCGGGAGTTTGGATGAGCAGTTCTTC. Protein: CASSLEGASGSLDEQFF.

The chain combines TRBV6-5 with TRBJ2-2, with D unresolved. CDR3 length equals 14 residues. Trimming cost V 0 bases and J 8 bases, with 10 bases left between them. Germline loops: CDR1 MNHEY, CDR2 SVGAGI. CDR3 nucleotide sequence: TGTGCCAGCAGTTACTCCAACACCGTGGGGGAGCTGTTTTTT. Protein product: CASSYSNTVGELFF.

The CDR3 protein is CASSVDTANYGYTF. The CDR3 DNA reads as TGTGCCAGCAGCGTCGACACCGCTAACTATGGCTACACCTTC. The chain carries TRBV9 and TRBJ1-2; D is ambiguous. Trimming stripped 2 bases from V and 0 bases from J, with 8 bases between. The length of the CDR3 is 14 residues. Germline V gene lookup returns CDR1 SGDLS and CDR2 YYNGEE. The whole variable domain, remainder taken from reference TRBV9 and TRBJ1-2, is DSGVTQTPKHLITATGQRVTLRCSPRSGDLSVYWYQQSLDQGLQFLIQYYNGEERAKGNILERFSAQQFPDLHSELNLSSLELGDSALYFCASSVDTANYGYTFGSGTRLTVV.

The rearrangement joins TRBV5-1 to TRBJ1-1; unclear D gene. This CDR3 has 12 amino acids. V lost 3 bases and J lost 2, with 5 bases in between. Germline CDR1 and CDR2: SGHRS and YFSETQ. The CDR3 loop is CASSSSNTEAFF. The DNA for the CDR3 is TGCGCCAGCAGCTCTTCCAACACTGAAGCTTTCTTT. Full variable domain (remainder filled in from reference TRBV5-1 and TRBJ1-1): KAGVTQTPRYLIKTRGQQVTLSCSPISGHRSVSWYQQTPGQGLQFLFEYFSETQRNKGNFPGRFSGRQFSNSRSEMNVSTLELGDSALYLCASSSSNTEAFFGQGTRLTVV.

J is TRBJ1-5 and V is TRBV28; 7 positions match TRBD1. The J segment lost 9 bases and the V segment lost 6 bases, leaving 14 bases of the junction unmatched. CDR3 size: 15 residues. Germline loops: CDR1 MDHEN, CDR2 SYDVKM. For the CDR3, the DNA is TGTGCCAGCAGCCCACCGGGACAGATACATCGGCCCCAGCATTTT. Its translation: CASSPPGQIHRPQHF.

V is TRBV30 and J is TRBJ2-7; no clear D. The CDR3 length is 14 residues. Trimming cost V 3 bases and J 0 bases, with 12 bases left between them. From germline, CDR1 is GTSNPN and CDR2 SVGIG (reference sequence). The CDR3 region is CAWRPSDISYEQYF. In nucleotides, the CDR3 is TGTGCCTGGAGACCGAGCGATATCTCCTACGAGCAGTACTTC.

The chain joins TRBV6-5 to TRBJ2-5, with D possibly being TRBD2 (6 bases). From germline, CDR1 is MNHEY and CDR2 SVGAGI. CDR3 length: 13 residues. V lost 5 bases and J lost 2, with 9 bases in between. The CDR3 sequence is CASSPGLQETQYF. CDR3 DNA sequence: TGTGCCAGCAGTCCGGGACTTCAAGAGACCCAGTACTTC.

The chain recombines TRBV7-9 with TRBJ1-2, with a tentative D call TRBD1 (6 bases). V lost 5 bases, J lost 4 bases, and 11 bases lay in between. The CDR3 length is 13 residues. Germline lookup yields CDR1 SEHNR and CDR2 FQNEAQ (reference sequence). Here the CDR3 DNA reads TGTGCCAGCAGCCGCACAGGGCTCTATGGCTACACCTTC. It specifies CASSRTGLYGYTF.

This rearrangement joins TRBV20-1 to TRBJ2-7; maybe TRBD1 (6 bases). This CDR3 is 11 amino acids long. Germline-derived CDR1 and CDR2 are DFQATT and SNEGSKA (reference sequence). As DNA, the CDR3 is TGCACTGCAGGGGCAGGCGACGAGCAGTACTTC. Amino acids: CTAGAGDEQYF.

The chain combines TRBV5-8 with TRBJ2-5; weak D call: TRBD2 (5 bases). V was clipped by 3 bases and J by 5 bases, with 17 bases between them. Germline V gives CDR1 SGHTS, CDR2 YDEGEE. This CDR3 comprises 15 residues. In DNA form, the CDR3 reads TGTGCCAGCAGCTCCCCCGGGGAGAGAGGGGAGACCCAGTACTTC. This encodes CASSSPGERGETQYF.

The chain recombines TRBV9 with TRBJ2-5; D not resolved. With 7 bases removed from V and 3 bases from J, the gap between germline ends came to 16 bases. Germline V lookup: CDR1 SGDLS, CDR2 YYNGEE. The CDR3 runs to 14 residues. Written as DNA, the CDR3 is TGTGCCAGCGGAGACTCCTCACGGGAAGAGACCCAGTACTTC. Translation gives CASGDSSREETQYF. The entire variable domain, with the rest obtained from reference TRBV9 and TRBJ2-5, is as follows: DSGVTQTPKHLITATGQRVTLRCSPRSGDLSVYWYQQSLDQGLQFLIQYYNGEERAKGNILERFSAQQFPDLHSELNLSSLELGDSALYFCASGDSSREETQYFGPGTRLLVL.

V and J are TRBV18 and TRBJ1-2; D is undetermined. The CDR3 is made up of 13 amino acids. Trimming left V 2 bases short and J 3 bases short, with 7 bases between. Germline V gene data show CDR1 as KGHSH and CDR2 as LQKENI. This CDR3 reads CASSPEGDYGYTF. The CDR3 nucleotides are TGTGCCAGCTCACCAGAGGGTGACTATGGCTACACCTTC.